A single sample is the source of the 18 T cell receptor beta chains below, sequenced in a study of blood T cell repertoires in COVID-19. Sequencing was performed with immunoSEQ multiplex PCR; in TCRdb, only in-frame clones are kept and a portion is missing. In the table there are about 49,000 clones, 81% of which are singletons. The sample was peripheral blood. Receptors originate from a woman of 80 years or more with COVID-19, enrolled during active disease.

The gene calls are TRBV20-1 and TRBJ2-7, with 14 nucleotides matching TRBD2. Trimming took 3 bases from V and 7 from J; bases not matched to a gene: 5. From germline, CDR1 is DFQATT and CDR2 SNEGSKA (reference sequence). The CDR3 consists of 14 residues. For the CDR3, the DNA is TGCAGTGCTAGTGGGACTAGCGGGAGAAATGAGCAGTACTTC. Its translation: CSASGTSGRNEQYF.

The chain has TRBV6-5 and TRBJ2-1; weak D call: TRBD2 (5 bases). With 2 bases removed from V and 4 bases from J, the gap between germline ends came to 12 bases. Germline CDR1 reads MNHEY; CDR2 reads SVGAGI. The CDR3 totals 15 residues. The DNA of the CDR3 is TGTGCCAGCAGTTACCGGGATTCGATTTACAATGAGCAGTTCTTC. Translating it yields CASSYRDSIYNEQFF.

The chain links TRBV24-1 to TRBJ2-2; 7 bases line up with TRBD2. There are 16 residues in the CDR3. The V gene end was trimmed by 0 bases and the J gene end by 5 bases; junction bases not matched to a gene: 5. CDR1 KGHDR and CDR2 SFDVKD come from the germline V gene. In nucleotides, the CDR3 is TGTGCCACCAGTGATTTGCTCCTAGCGGCTACCGGGGAGCTGTTTTTT. Protein: CATSDLLLAATGELFF.

This clone was seen once. The J gene is TRBJ1-1, the V gene TRBV30, with TRBD1 matching 7 bases. There are 14 residues in the CDR3. V gave up 5 bases and J gave up 2 bases; unmatched junction bases: 8. Germline assignment: CDR1 GTSNPN and CDR2 SVGIG (reference sequence). CDR3 DNA sequence: TGTGCCTGGGCAAAGACAGGGACCAACACTGAAGCTTTCTTT. Translated: CAWAKTGTNTEAFF.

The genes are TRBV3-1 (or the pseudogene TRBV3-2) and TRBJ2-2, with D unclear. There are 13 residues in the CDR3. V shed 2 bases and J shed 3 bases, with 4 bases lying between them. In germline, CDR1 is LGHDT, CDR2 YNNKEL (reference sequence). The chain's CDR3 is CASSQLYTGELFF. Here the CDR3 DNA reads TGTGCCAGCAGCCAATTATACACCGGGGAGCTGTTTTTT.

J is TRBJ1-5 and V is TRBV2, with 9 positions matching TRBD1. CDR3 size: 14 residues. CDR1 is SNHLY and CDR2 is FYNNEI in the germline V gene. Trimming removed 6 bases from V and 9 bases from J; junction bases left unmatched: 9. The CDR3 sequence is CASRGTGWVGPQHF. CDR3 nucleotides: TGTGCCAGCAGGGGGACAGGGTGGGTAGGGCCCCAGCATTTT. The full variable domain, with the rest looked up from reference TRBV2 and TRBJ1-5, is EPEVTQTPSHQVTQMGQEVILRCVPISNHLYFYWYRQILGQKVEFLVSFYNNEISEKSEIFDDQFSVERPDGSNFTLKIRSTKLEDSAMYFCASRGTGWVGPQHFGDGTRLSIL.

This chain joins TRBV3-1 (or the pseudogene TRBV3-2) and TRBJ1-2, with 7 bases matching TRBD1. The CDR3 is 15 amino acids. The V gene end was trimmed by 1 base and the J gene end by 7 bases; junction bases not matched to a gene: 9. Germline values: CDR1 LGHDT, CDR2 YNNKEL (reference sequence). The CDR3 loop is CASSQVGQGVSGYTF. The CDR3 nucleotides are TGTGCCAGCAGCCAAGTCGGGCAGGGGGTTTCTGGCTACACCTTC.

This clone was found many times. The junction departs from the called germline gene at one end, perhaps through a read error. Other DNA sequences in the sample encode the same CDR3. This rearrangement joins TRBV7-7 to TRBJ2-1; 7 bases align to TRBD2. In germline, CDR1 is SSHAT, CDR2 FNYEAQ (reference sequence). The length of the CDR3 is 15 residues. The CDR3, as DNA: TGTGCTAGCAGCTTAGGGGCGGGAGAGAACAATGAGCAGTTCTTC. Translating it yields CASSLGAGENNEQFF.

The CDR3 loop reads CASSSPGSRHEQYF. Here the CDR3 DNA reads TGTGCCAGCAGCTCCCCAGGATCAAGGCACGAGCAGTACTTC. This chain uses TRBV7-8 with TRBJ2-7, with D uncertain. The germline CDR1 and CDR2 sequences are SGHVS and FQNEAQ. This CDR3 contains 14 residues. The V end was cut by 4 bases, the J end by 5 bases, with 15 bases between.

V is TRBV13 and J is TRBJ2-4; D not certain. Germline loops: CDR1 PRHDT, CDR2 FYEKMQ (reference sequence). The V gene lost 0 bases and the J gene lost 7 bases, with 4 bases spanning the gap. The CDR3 loop spans 12 amino acids. This CDR3 is CASSLGQNIQYF. The CDR3 bases are TGTGCCAGCAGCTTAGGACAGAACATTCAGTACTTC. Full variable domain (rest looked up from reference TRBV13 and TRBJ2-4): AAGVIQSPRHLIKEKRETATLKCYPIPRHDTVYWYQQGPGQDPQFLISFYEKMQSDKGSIPDRFSAQQFSDYHSELNMSSLELGDSALYFCASSLGQNIQYFGAGTRLSVL.

This clone was counted once. This chain joins TRBV11-2 and TRBJ2-1; D is ambiguous. The germline V gene encodes CDR1 SGHAT and CDR2 FQNNGV. The V and J ends lost 3 bases and 2 bases respectively, with 11 bases between them. The CDR3 sequence is 15 residues long. The CDR3 nucleotides are TGTGCCAGCAGCTTTTTGAGACTGGCCTACAATGAGCAGTTCTTC. It encodes CASSFLRLAYNEQFF.

This sequence joins TRBV3-1 (or the pseudogene TRBV3-2) and TRBJ2-7; TRBD2 matches at 11 bases. The CDR3 sequence is 16 residues long. The V gene end was trimmed by 1 base and the J gene end by 4 bases; junction bases not matched to a gene: 6. CDR1 is LGHDT, CDR2 YNNKEL, per germline (reference sequence). This CDR3 is CASSQGLAGGTYEQYF. The CDR3 DNA sequence: TGTGCCAGCAGCCAAGGGCTAGCGGGAGGTACGTACGAGCAGTACTTC.

This clone was found a few times. The rearrangement joins TRBV11-2 to TRBJ2-7; no clear D gene. The CDR3 extends over 14 amino acids. From germline, CDR1 is SGHAT and CDR2 FQNNGV. With 5 bases removed from V and 0 bases from J, the gap between germline ends came to 11 bases. The DNA for the CDR3 is TGTGCCAGCAGCCCAGTGATCGCCTCCTACGAGCAGTACTTC. Residues: CASSPVIASYEQYF. The entire variable domain, with the rest obtained from reference TRBV11-2 and TRBJ2-7, is as follows: EAGVAQSPRYKIIEKRQSVAFWCNPISGHATLYWYQQILGQGPKLLIQFQNNGVVDDSQLPKDRFSAERLKGVDSTLKIQPAKLEDSAVYLCASSPVIASYEQYFGPGTRLTVT.

This clone has just one count. The chain recombines TRBV7-9 with TRBJ1-2, with D possibly TRBD1 on 6 matching bases. The CDR3 totals 12 residues. Germline values: CDR1 SEHNR, CDR2 FQNEAQ (reference sequence). The V and J ends lost 2 bases and 14 bases respectively, with 15 bases between them. The CDR3 spells CASSLTGRGLTF. In nucleotides, the CDR3 is TGTGCCAGCAGCTTAACCGGCAGGGGTTTGACCTTC.

This clone was observed a few times. The J gene is TRBJ1-2, the V gene TRBV6-2 or TRBV6-3; the D is unclear. V lost 2 bases, J lost 8 bases, and 12 bases lay in between. Germline loops: CDR1 MNHEY, CDR2 SVGEGT. The CDR3 sequence is 13 residues long. The CDR3 spells CASSYGGPRGYTF. CDR3 coding DNA: TGTGCCAGCAGTTACGGAGGCCCTCGAGGCTACACCTTC.

This clone was observed a single time. The rearrangement joins TRBV11-2 to TRBJ2-1, with D perhaps matching TRBD1 (5 bases). The CDR3 totals 15 residues. The germline CDR1 and CDR2 sequences are SGHAT and FQNNGV. Trimming pared 4 bases from V and 1 base from J, leaving 11 bases between. The CDR3 nucleotides read TGTGCCAGCAGCTCCCACAGGCGTTCCTACAATGAGCAGTTCTTC. This sequence encodes CASSSHRRSYNEQFF.

This clone was observed once. The chain recombines TRBV15 with TRBJ2-3; 11 bases match TRBD2. Trimming cost V 5 bases and J 3 bases; bases outside gene matches: 4. Germline CDR1 reads LNHNV; CDR2 reads YYDKDF (reference sequence). The CDR3 is made up of 15 amino acids. For the CDR3, the DNA is TGTGCCACCAGCTGGAGACTAGCGGGAACAGATACGCAGTATTTT. Translated, it gives CATSWRLAGTDTQYF.

This clone was recorded once. V and J are TRBV4-1 and TRBJ2-7; 7 bases align to TRBD1. Trimming removed 0 bases from V and 4 bases from J; junction bases left unmatched: 15. Per the germline V gene, CDR1 is MGHRA and CDR2 is YSYEKL. This CDR3 contains 18 residues. For the CDR3, the DNA is TGCGCCAGCAGCCAAGATCTAGTAGGGGGCGCTTCTTTTTACGAGCAGTACTTC. Its translation is CASSQDLVGGASFYEQYF.